Listed here are 28 T cell receptor beta chains from one sample, sequenced in a study of blood T cell repertoires in COVID-19. The assay was immunoSEQ multiplex PCR, and TCRdb's table has in-frame clones only and misses some. The sample holds around 180,000 clones, 65% to 85% seen once. Sequencing was performed on peripheral blood. The receptors were sampled from a woman aged 25-40 years with acute or convalescent COVID-19.

V gene TRBV7-8 combines with J gene TRBJ1-1; 9 bases match TRBD1. The CDR3 consists of 14 residues. V dropped 5 bases and J dropped 5; count of bases not matched to a gene: 6. Germline CDR1 SGHVS, CDR2 FQNEAQ. The CDR3 sequence is CASSPLTGGTEAFF. The CDR3 coding sequence is TGTGCCAGCAGCCCGTTGACAGGGGGGACTGAAGCTTTCTTT.

For the CDR3, the DNA is TGTGCCAGCAGCACACATTTCGTCACTAGCGGCGGTAGCACAGATACGCAGTATTTT. This translates into CASSTHFVTSGGSTDTQYF. The V and J genes are TRBV28 and TRBJ2-3; the match to TRBD2 covers 8 bases. Germline trimming cut 6 bases from V and 0 bases from J; bases unmatched to any gene: 17. Germline CDR1 MDHEN, CDR2 SYDVKM. The CDR3 extends over 19 amino acids.

This sequence joins TRBV28 and TRBJ1-2, with a possible D match to TRBD1 (6 bases). The CDR3 covers 11 residues. From germline, CDR1 is MDHEN and CDR2 SYDVKM. V was shortened by 5 bases and J by 5 bases, with 6 bases between the two germline ends. The CDR3 sequence is CASSGQYGYTF. The CDR3 DNA sequence: TGTGCCAGCAGTGGACAGTATGGCTACACCTTC.

The gene calls are TRBV6-4 and TRBJ2-7; TRBD2 agrees at 8 bases. V shed 7 bases, J shed 2 bases, and the junction held 10 bases outside the gene matches. The CDR3 is 15 residues long. Per germline, CDR1 MRHNA and CDR2 SNTAGT. CDR3 in amino acids: CASTSSGGPAYEQYF. CDR3 DNA sequence: TGTGCCAGCACCTCTTCGGGAGGGCCCGCCTACGAGCAGTACTTC.

The J gene is TRBJ1-1, the V gene TRBV19; 7 bases map to TRBD1. Looked up from germline, CDR1 is LNHDA and CDR2 is SQIVND (reference sequence). J gave up 4 bases and V 7 bases, and 9 bases lay outside the gene matches. The CDR3 sequence is 14 residues long. The CDR3, as DNA: TGTGCCAGTATCAAAACAGGGGTCTCCACTGAAGCTTTCTTT. It encodes CASIKTGVSTEAFF.

The chain employs TRBV28 and TRBJ1-1; 11 positions match TRBD1. J gave up 4 bases and V 7 bases, and 11 bases lay outside the gene matches. Looked up from germline, CDR1 is MDHEN and CDR2 is SYDVKM. CDR3 length equals 16 residues. The CDR3: CASTGTGGFSGTEAFF. CDR3 DNA: TGTGCCAGCACCGGGACAGGGGGTTTCTCAGGCACTGAAGCTTTCTTT.

The chain is built from TRBV24-1 and TRBJ2-1; D not resolved. Per germline, CDR1 KGHDR and CDR2 SFDVKD. CDR3 length: 14 amino acids. Trimming removed 9 bases from V and 1 base from J, with 12 bases in between. CDR3 in DNA: TGTGCCACCGTGTCACGAGGATCCTACAATGAGCAGTTCTTC. Protein product: CATVSRGSYNEQFF.

This clone occurred once. This chain uses TRBV27 with TRBJ1-3; tentatively, D is TRBD1 (5 bases). Deletions cut 6 bases from V and 0 bases from J, with 27 bases between. Per germline, CDR1 MNHEY and CDR2 SMNVEV (reference sequence). This CDR3 comprises 20 residues. CDR3 protein: CASSGGTFLGGGLSGNTIYF. Here the CDR3 DNA reads TGTGCCAGCAGCGGAGGGACTTTCTTAGGAGGAGGACTCTCTGGAAACACCATATATTTT.

The gene calls are TRBV28 and TRBJ2-7, with D unclear. Per germline, CDR1 MDHEN and CDR2 SYDVKM. The CDR3 is 12 amino acids. The V gene lost 3 bases and the J gene lost 3 bases, with 6 bases spanning the gap. The CDR3 region has the DNA TGTGCCAGCAGTTTGGCACGCTACGAGCAGTACTTC. This codes for CASSLARYEQYF.

The chain is built from TRBV7-2 and TRBJ2-1, with 16 bases identical to TRBD2. The CDR3 spans 18 residues. CDR1 is SGHTA, CDR2 FQGNSA, per germline. Germline trimming cut 3 bases from V and 8 bases from J; bases unmatched to any gene: 10. The CDR3 here is CASSFSGLAGGRRDEQFF. The CDR3 bases are TGTGCCAGCAGCTTTTCGGGACTAGCGGGAGGGAGGCGAGATGAGCAGTTCTTC.

The rearrangement links TRBV29-1 to TRBJ1-1, with a tentative D call TRBD1 (6 bases). The CDR3 is 12 residues long. The germline V gene encodes CDR1 SQVTM and CDR2 ANQGSEA. The germline V and J ends were trimmed by 6 bases and 6 bases, with 14 bases remaining between them. CDR3 amino acids: CSVATGFSEAFF. CDR3 coding DNA: TGCAGCGTAGCTACAGGGTTTTCTGAAGCTTTCTTT.

The chain recombines TRBV3-1 (or the pseudogene TRBV3-2) with TRBJ2-2; 7 bases match TRBD1. CDR3 size: 14 residues. The germline gives CDR1 LGHDT, CDR2 YNNKEL (reference sequence). The V gene end was trimmed by 4 bases and the J gene end by 4 bases; junction bases not matched to a gene: 3. Here the CDR3 reads CASSRQGSTGELFF. The DNA for the CDR3 is TGTGCCAGCAGCCGACAGGGCAGCACCGGGGAGCTGTTTTTT.

The genes are TRBV27 and TRBJ1-1; no clear D gene. The CDR3 covers 14 residues. With 5 bases removed from V and 0 bases from J, the gap between germline ends came to 10 bases. Germline assignment: CDR1 MNHEY and CDR2 SMNVEV (reference sequence). CDR3 DNA sequence: TGTGCCAGCAGTCACTTGCAGGTGAACACTGAAGCTTTCTTT. Protein product: CASSHLQVNTEAFF.

The rearrangement uses TRBV4-3 and TRBJ2-2; the match to TRBD2 covers 12 bases. This CDR3 is 15 amino acids long. J was trimmed by 6 bases and V by 3 bases; bases with no gene match: 2. The V gene's germline CDR1 is LGHNA and CDR2 YSLEER. Here the CDR3 DNA reads TGCGCCAGCAGCCAGGCTAGCGGGGGGGCCGGGGAGCTGTTTTTT. Translating gives CASSQASGGAGELFF.

Comment on this clone: Being one base from a much bigger clone, this may be a read error. Other DNA sequences in this sample translate to the same CDR3. V and J are TRBV30 and TRBJ1-2; weak D call: TRBD1 (6 bases). The germline CDR1 and CDR2 sequences are GTSNPN and SVGIG (reference sequence). V dropped 4 bases and J dropped 8 bases, with 11 bases sitting between them. This CDR3 contains 11 residues. CDR3 loop: CAWKTGRGYTF. The CDR3 DNA reads as TGTGCCTGGAAGACAGGACGAGGCTACACCTTC.

J is TRBJ1-2 and V is TRBV2; a weak D match, TRBD1 (5 bases). The CDR3 consists of 12 residues. Trimming took off 6 bases at V and 4 bases at J, with 9 bases between the two ends. Germline V gene data show CDR1 as SNHLY and CDR2 as FYNNEI. CDR3 loop: CASRGAGYGYTF. CDR3 bases: TGTGCCAGCAGAGGGGCAGGCTATGGCTACACCTTC.

CDR3: CASRGTSGRREGQFF. As DNA, the CDR3 is TGTGCCAGCAGGGGGACTAGCGGGAGACGAGAAGGGCAGTTCTTC. This chain connects TRBV4-2 to TRBJ2-1; 14 bases map to TRBD2. The CDR3 sequence is 15 residues long. V gave up 6 bases and J gave up 12 bases; unmatched junction bases: 10. Looked up from germline, CDR1 is LGHNA and CDR2 is YNFKEQ.

The chain links TRBV2 to TRBJ1-3; possibly TRBD1 for D (5 bases). V lost 5 bases, J lost 0 bases, and 14 bases lay in between. Germline V gene sequence: CDR1 SNHLY, CDR2 FYNNEI. The CDR3 is 16 amino acids. CDR3 sequence: CASSSHPTVSGNTIYF. CDR3 coding DNA: TGTGCCAGCAGTTCTCACCCGACAGTCTCTGGAAACACCATATATTTT. Full variable domain (rest looked up from reference TRBV2 and TRBJ1-3): EPEVTQTPSHQVTQMGQEVILRCVPISNHLYFYWYRQILGQKVEFLVSFYNNEISEKSEIFDDQFSVERPDGSNFTLKIRSTKLEDSAMYFCASSSHPTVSGNTIYFGEGSWLTVV.

The chain carries TRBV11-2 and TRBJ2-1; tentative D call: TRBD1 (6 bases). Trimming took 8 bases from V and 3 from J, leaving 14 bases between them. This CDR3 comprises 14 residues. CDR1 is SGHAT, CDR2 FQNNGV, per germline. CDR3: CASGGAPFYNEQFF. CDR3 DNA sequence: TGTGCCAGCGGGGGCGCTCCCTTCTACAATGAGCAGTTCTTC.

This chain joins TRBV6-2 or TRBV6-3 and TRBJ2-5, with 11 bases matching TRBD2. Germline lookup yields CDR1 MNHEY and CDR2 SVGEGT. V gave up 6 bases and J gave up 2 bases; unmatched junction bases: 11. CDR3 size: 17 residues. The CDR3 sequence is CASSLAFLAGGQETQYF. CDR3 in DNA: TGTGCCAGCAGCCTAGCTTTCCTAGCGGGGGGACAAGAGACCCAGTACTTC.

This clone was recorded only once. This chain uses TRBV10-1 with TRBJ1-4; 8 bases align to TRBD1. V shed 5 bases and J 6 bases; nucleotides not matched to a gene: 17. The germline V gene has CDR1 WNHNN and CDR2 SYGVQD (reference sequence). The CDR3 extends over 18 amino acids. The DNA for the CDR3 is TGCGCCAGCAGTCATCCCCGGACAGGGAGTGTGGTAGATGAAAAACTGTTTTTT. The encoded protein is CASSHPRTGSVVDEKLFF.

The chain employs TRBV7-2 and TRBJ2-2, with D perhaps TRBD2 (7 bases). Trimming removed 5 bases from V and 8 bases from J, with 27 bases in between. The CDR3 consists of 18 residues. CDR1 SGHTA and CDR2 FQGNSA come from the germline V gene. The CDR3 here is CASSPIVQGTRGTGELFF. CDR3 coding DNA: TGTGCCAGCAGCCCCATCGTACAGGGAACGCGGGGGACGGGGGAGCTGTTTTTT. Complete variable domain (other parts from reference TRBV7-2 and TRBJ2-2): GAGVSQSPSNKVTEKGKDVELRCDPISGHTALYWYRQSLGQGLEFLIYFQGNSAPDKSGLPSDRFSAERTGGSVSTLTIQRTQQEDSAVYLCASSPIVQGTRGTGELFFGEGSRLTVL.

This rearrangement joins TRBV14 to TRBJ1-4, with D unresolved. Germline loops: CDR1 SGHDN, CDR2 FVKESK. There are 14 residues in the CDR3. V lost 1 base and J lost 9, with 12 bases in between. CDR3 DNA: TGTGCCAGCAGCCAAGGATACAGTTTGCAAAAACTGTTTTTT. Translation gives CASSQGYSLQKLFF. The complete variable domain, with remaining parts taken from reference TRBV14 and TRBJ1-4, reads EAGVTQFPSHSVIEKGQTVTLRCDPISGHDNLYWYRRVMGKEIKFLLHFVKESKQDESGMPNNRFLAERTGGTYSTLKVQPAELEDSGVYFCASSQGYSLQKLFFGSGTQLSVL.

The sample holds a few counts of this clone. The chain recombines TRBV7-9 with TRBJ2-7; possible D gene TRBD2, 6 bases. From germline, CDR1 is SEHNR and CDR2 FQNEAQ (reference sequence). This CDR3 has 17 amino acids. V was trimmed by 1 base and J by 3 bases, leaving 19 bases between them. CDR3 DNA sequence: TGTGCCAGCAGCTTAGGGGCGGGGCCCGCCGGTAACTACGAGCAGTACTTC. This codes for CASSLGAGPAGNYEQYF.

J is TRBJ2-7 and V is TRBV6-2 or TRBV6-3; 7 bases align to TRBD1. Germline V lookup: CDR1 MNHEY, CDR2 SVGEGT. The CDR3 runs to 18 residues. The ends lost 0 bases at V and 1 base at J; junction bases unmatched: 12. The CDR3, as DNA: TGTGCCAGCAGTTACTCCGGCCAACCTAGACAGGGTTCCTACGAGCAGTACTTC. Translating gives CASSYSGQPRQGSYEQYF.

The genes are TRBV9 and TRBJ1-4; D not certain. The CDR3 is 14 residues long. Per germline, CDR1 SGDLS and CDR2 YYNGEE. Trimming stripped 0 bases from V and 4 bases from J, with 7 bases between. The chain's CDR3 is CASSVAGINEKLFF. CDR3 bases: TGTGCCAGCAGCGTAGCCGGGATTAATGAAAAACTGTTTTTT.

The chain recombines TRBV7-3 with TRBJ2-5; 11 nucleotides match TRBD2. The CDR3 is 18 residues long. From germline, CDR1 is SGHTA and CDR2 FQGTGA. V lost 2 bases and J lost 4; bases outside the gene matches: 12. The CDR3 here is CASSLLPVSGGAPETQYF. DNA for the CDR3: TGTGCCAGCAGCTTATTGCCGGTTAGCGGGGGGGCCCCAGAGACCCAGTACTTC.

The chain joins TRBV5-1 to TRBJ2-3, with 7 bases matching TRBD2. After removal of 0 bases from V and 5 bases from J, the junction contained 6 bases not matched to a gene. In germline, CDR1 is SGHRS, CDR2 YFSETQ. The CDR3 spans 15 residues. CDR3 in DNA: TGCGCCAGCAGCTTGGTGGCGGGAGTAGGAGATACGCAGTATTTT. Translating gives CASSLVAGVGDTQYF.